The 21 T cell receptor beta chains below were found in one sample sequenced in a study of blood T cells in healthy people across ages. Together with a sample-barcoded 5' primer, a J-beta primer mix was included in a second PCR lasting about 7 to 11 cycles. TCRdb analysed the 5' RACE reads with MiXCR anew, one entry per CDR3 protein. The sample holds roughly 1.7 million distinct CDR3 sequences, 30% to 40% seen once. The specimen sequenced was blood. The receptor set was obtained from a woman aged 25 to 39 in good health.

V usage is TRBV25-1 and J usage is TRBJ2-7, with D possibly being TRBD1 (7 bases). The V end was cut by 3 bases, the J end by 5 bases, with 17 bases between. There are 15 residues in the CDR3. From germline, CDR1 is MGHDK and CDR2 SYGVNS. DNA of the CDR3: TGTGCCAGCAGTGAGGTGGCGGGACAGCGAGACGAGCAGTACTTC. Translated: CASSEVAGQRDEQYF.

This chain connects TRBV4-1 to TRBJ2-4; D tentatively fits TRBD1 or TRBD2 (5 bases each). The end of the DNA is better explained by TRBJ2-7, so the J call may be wrong. CDR1 and CDR2 from the germline V gene are MGHRA and YSYEKL. The CDR3 runs 17 residues. Written as DNA, the CDR3 is TGCGCCAGCAGCCAAGAGGGCAGGAGGTCGGTAACAGGCGAGCAGTACTTC. Encoded protein: CASSQEGRRSVTGEQYF.

The chain joins TRBV2 to TRBJ1-1; maybe TRBD1 (6 bases). V lost 6 bases and J 6 bases, leaving 17 bases between the germline ends. This CDR3 has 14 amino acids. From germline, CDR1 is SNHLY and CDR2 FYNNEI. The CDR3 protein is CASRENRQDAEAFF. The CDR3 region has the DNA TGTGCCAGCAGAGAAAATCGACAGGACGCTGAAGCTTTCTTT.

The chain joins TRBV12-3 or TRBV12-4 to TRBJ1-4, with D hard to call. The CDR3 has 13 amino acids. Trimming removed 6 bases from V and 5 bases from J, with 10 bases in between. CDR3 sequence reads: CASRRLTNEKLFF. CDR3 nucleotide sequence: TGTGCCAGCAGACGATTAACGAATGAAAAACTGTTTTTT.

This clonotype was observed once. This chain joins TRBV2 and TRBJ2-3, with unresolved D. CDR3 length: 13 residues. The germline CDR1 and CDR2 sequences are SNHLY and FYNNEI. V was pared by 8 bases and J by 2 bases, with 11 bases between. The CDR3 region is CASQPENTDTQYF. The CDR3 DNA reads as TGTGCCAGCCAACCTGAAAACACAGATACGCAGTATTTT.

V usage is TRBV20-1 and J usage is TRBJ2-3, with a weak D call TRBD1 (6 bases). CDR1 is DFQATT, CDR2 SNEGSKA, per germline (reference sequence). The CDR3 consists of 14 residues. The V and J ends lost 0 bases and 6 bases respectively, with 13 bases between them. The CDR3 here is CSARDGGARDTQYF. Written as DNA, the CDR3 is TGCAGTGCTAGAGATGGGGGCGCAAGGGATACGCAGTATTTT.

To note about this clonotype: A read error may account for a junction end that differs from germline. This chain links TRBV4-1 with TRBJ2-1; 7 bases match TRBD2. Germline assignment: CDR1 MGHRA and CDR2 YSYEKL. The CDR3 has 17 residues. CDR3: CASSQDLSPSGYNEQFF. CDR3 nucleotides: TGCGCCAGCAGTCAAGATCTAAGCCCTAGCGGATACAATGAGCAGTTCTTC.

This clonotype was recorded a few times. CDR3 amino acids: CSARDRLAGGPSSYNEQFF. CDR3 DNA sequence: TGCAGTGCTAGAGATCGACTAGCGGGGGGCCCTAGCTCCTACAATGAGCAGTTCTTC. V is TRBV20-1 and J is TRBJ2-1; 13 bases line up with TRBD2. The J segment lost 0 bases and the V segment lost 0 bases, leaving 8 bases of the junction unmatched. Germline CDR1 reads DFQATT; CDR2 reads SNEGSKA (reference sequence). The CDR3 extends over 19 amino acids.

This clonotype has only a few counts. V and J are TRBV3-1 and TRBJ2-1; no definite D call. Germline V gene sequence: CDR1 LGHDT, CDR2 YNNKEL (reference sequence). This CDR3 is 14 amino acids long. Trimming took 4 bases from V and 5 from J, leaving 12 bases between them. The CDR3 DNA sequence: TGTGCCAGCAGCCCCCTCTCCACTAACAATGAGCAGTTCTTC. It yields the protein CASSPLSTNNEQFF.

This clonotype was counted ten times or more. This sequence joins TRBV4-1 and TRBJ2-1; TRBD2 agrees at 12 bases. CDR1 is MGHRA and CDR2 is YSYEKL in the germline V gene. The CDR3 is made up of 15 amino acids. Trimming removed 2 bases from V and 6 bases from J; junction bases left unmatched: 2. This CDR3 reads CASSQTSGRFNEQFF. The CDR3 nucleotides are TGCGCCAGCAGCCAAACTAGCGGGAGGTTCAATGAGCAGTTCTTC.

This clonotype was seen a handful of times. The chain combines TRBV3-1 with TRBJ2-1; 11 bases align to TRBD2. There are 16 residues in the CDR3. CDR1 LGHDT and CDR2 YNNKEL come from the germline V gene (reference sequence). The trim removed 1 base at V and 5 bases at J, leaving 4 bases unmatched. The CDR3 sequence: CASSQGTTSGNNEQFF. The CDR3 DNA reads as TGTGCCAGCAGCCAAGGGACGACTAGCGGGAACAATGAGCAGTTCTTC.

The chain carries TRBV2 and TRBJ2-7, with unresolved D. The end of the DNA fits TRBJ2-5 better, so the J call may be wrong. The CDR3 is 11 residues long. Germline V lookup: CDR1 SNHLY, CDR2 FYNNEI. The CDR3: CASSEYETQYF. In DNA form, the CDR3 reads TGTGCCAGCAGTGAATATGAGACCCAGTACTTC.

The table lists this clonotype with a few counts. The rearrangement links TRBV7-2 to TRBJ2-4, with TRBD2 matching 12 bases. This CDR3 spans 19 amino acids. Trimming took 4 bases from V and 1 from J; bases not matched to a gene: 11. Germline assignment: CDR1 SGHTA and CDR2 FQGNSA. The CDR3 nucleotides read TGTGCCAGCAGCTCGAGGACTAGCGGGACCGAAGGCGCCAAAAACATTCAGTACTTC. This sequence encodes CASSSRTSGTEGAKNIQYF.

The sample holds a few counts of this clonotype. This rearrangement joins TRBV4-1 to TRBJ1-1; no firm D call. CDR1 MGHRA and CDR2 YSYEKL come from the germline V gene. Deletions cut 3 bases from V and 0 bases from J, with 11 bases between. The CDR3 sequence is 15 residues long. For the CDR3, the DNA is TGCGCCAGCAGCCACAACGACCGTTTGAACACTGAAGCTTTCTTT. Protein: CASSHNDRLNTEAFF.

CDR3 in amino acids: CASSNRDRGLGTQYF. The DNA for the CDR3 is TGTGCCAGCAGCAACCGGGACAGGGGACTTGGGACCCAGTACTTC. The J gene is TRBJ2-5, the V gene TRBV7-2, with TRBD1 matching over 10 bases. The J segment lost 7 bases and the V segment lost 5 bases, leaving 10 bases of the junction unmatched. The CDR3 has 15 amino acids. Germline V CDR1 and CDR2: SGHTA, FQGNSA.

As for this clonotype: Possible read error: a much larger clone is one base away. The rearrangement uses TRBV4-2 and TRBJ2-7; D may be TRBD1 (5 bases). The CDR3 is 16 amino acids. V gave up 1 base and J gave up 3 bases, with 16 bases separating them. Per the germline V gene, CDR1 is LGHNA and CDR2 is YNFKEQ. The chain's CDR3 is CASSQGTGTHSYEQYF. The CDR3 coding sequence is TGTGCCAGCAGCCAAGGAACAGGTACACACAGCTACGAGCAGTACTTC.

The V gene is TRBV15, the J gene TRBJ2-1, with TRBD2 as a possible D gene (5 bases). From germline, CDR1 is LNHNV and CDR2 YYDKDF (reference sequence). This CDR3 contains 17 residues. V dropped 4 bases and J dropped 0 bases, with 16 bases sitting between them. CDR3 loop: CATSKGSGLSSYNEQFF. The CDR3 DNA sequence: TGTGCCACCAGCAAGGGAAGCGGCCTGAGCTCCTACAATGAGCAGTTCTTC.

This clonotype was observed a few times. The chain links TRBV12-5 to TRBJ2-7; 10 nucleotides match TRBD1. The V segment lost 2 bases and the J segment 7 bases; nucleotides outside the gene matches: 11. Germline loops: CDR1 LGHNT, CDR2 FRNRAP. The CDR3 sequence is 16 residues long. CDR3: CASGLLPGQGLEEQYF. The CDR3 DNA reads TGTGCTAGTGGTTTGTTACCGGGACAGGGGCTCGAGGAGCAGTACTTC.

The V and J genes are TRBV5-1 and TRBJ2-7; 13 positions match TRBD2. CDR3 size: 17 residues. The germline gives CDR1 SGHRS, CDR2 YFSETQ. J gave up 3 bases and V 1 base, and 7 bases lay outside the gene matches. This chain's CDR3 is CASSLSTSGRTSYEQYF. CDR3 DNA sequence: TGCGCCAGCAGCTTGTCGACTAGCGGGAGGACGAGCTACGAGCAGTACTTC.

This chain links TRBV7-8 with TRBJ1-2, with TRBD1 as a possible D gene (6 bases). V lost 1 base and J 3 bases, leaving 9 bases between the germline ends. Germline V lookup: CDR1 SGHVS, CDR2 FQNEAQ. The CDR3 is 14 amino acids. CDR3 amino acids: CASSLGDIYYGYTF. The DNA for the CDR3 is TGTGCCAGCAGCTTAGGGGACATTTACTATGGCTACACCTTC.

Only a few counts were recorded for this clonotype. The gene calls are TRBV30 and TRBJ2-3, with D tentatively TRBD1 or TRBD2 (6 bases each). This CDR3 is built from 17 residues. The V gene lost 0 bases and the J gene lost 4 bases, with 20 bases spanning the gap. Per germline, CDR1 GTSNPN and CDR2 SVGIG (reference sequence). CDR3 sequence (DNA): TGTGCCTGGAGTGTAATTGGGGGGCTAGTCCTGGCAGATACGCAGTATTTT. This gives the protein CAWSVIGGLVLADTQYF.